The present entry profiles one T cell receptor beta chain with its context. This clone has a handful of counts. The antigen it recognizes is unknown. Per-base qualities were not stored, and no clone one base away is much larger. The sample's time point label, in plain terms: about 4 weeks on oral tofacitinib. This specimen's treatment or condition label, per the study, means: oral pan-JAK inhibitor, 5-10 mg twice daily. From alopecia areata patients, peripheral blood was collected along with lesional scalp punch biopsies. PBMCs were isolated by density centrifugation and stained for CD3, CD4 and CD8, after which CD4+ and CD8+ T cells were sorted on a FACSAria. This entry is derived from a study of CD8+ T cells in alopecia areata (dated by TCRdb to 2016 to 2019). Background for the entire study: The treated patients took part in an open-label pilot trial in which moderate-to-severe alopecia areata was treated with oral tofacitinib at 5 to 10 mg twice daily. Tofacitinib was administered for 6 to 18 months, and 6 months of follow-up off drug were then conducted to assess delayed response and recurrence. The SALT score, which quantifies the percentage of affected scalp surface area, was used to measure disease severity in treated patients. High-throughput TCRbeta sequencing was used to examine T cell clonal expansion in alopecia areata in both the C3H/HeJ mouse model and human patients. In humans, TCRbeta sequencing was performed on scalp tissue and on sorted CD4+ and CD8+ peripheral blood T cells from healthy controls and from patients with patchy or totalis/universalis alopecia areata. Patients on tofacitinib were biopsied at baseline and after 4 and 24 weeks of treatment, and several of the patients also had a later scalp biopsy. Scalp clonality was compared across normal scalp (n=4), patchy alopecia areata scalp (n=8), and alopecia totalis/universalis scalp (n=8). RNA was extracted with the PAXgene miRNA kit for fixed scalp, the miRNeasy kit for PBMCs, and the RNeasy kit for mouse skin. TCRbeta CDR3 regions were amplified by immunoSEQ multiplex PCR with 35 Vbeta forward and 13 Jbeta reverse primers. Results the study describes overall, beyond this receptor: With tofacitinib, both scalp clonality and the number of expanded CD8+ clones among the top 100 scalp clones went down significantly. Compared with mice, TCR sequences shared between patients were less clear, possibly partly because of HLA diversity across the patient population. Many expanded lesional clones persisted in scalp and blood during tofacitinib treatment, which may partly explain relapse after stopping treatment. Unlike mouse skin, which is dominated by gammadelta T cells, normal human skin has resident alphabeta T cells that are also sequenced, and this complicates analysis of the scalp TCR repertoire. Because the treated cohort was small and had just a single nonresponder, larger studies are needed to establish links between baseline CD8+ expansion and response. Compared with normal scalp, lesional scalp, particularly in alopecia totalis/universalis, had higher clonality and more expanded CD8+ clones, which suggests antigenic drive.

The germline V gene encodes CDR1 SGHRS and CDR2 YFSETQ. The V end loses 5 bases and the J end loses 1 base, and a stretch of 6 bases separates them. The cysteine opens and the phenylalanine closes a CDR3 of 12 amino acids. The only DNA kept is the CDR3, 36 bases in frame from the first base. Library preparation used the immunoSEQ multiplex PCR assay. RNA was extracted from all samples and reverse transcribed into cDNA as template for TCR sequencing. SuperScript III was used for first-strand cDNA synthesis, primed with a 2:1 mix of oligo-dT and random hexamers. A synthetic immune receptor repertoire was used to gauge amplification bias, and whatever bias remained was removed computationally. Per the source publication's procedure: Raw reads were preprocessed for error removal, and CDR3 was defined according to IMGT conventions as running from the conserved cysteine to phenylalanine. Clonality was computed as 1 minus the Shannon entropy, with the entropy normalized by log2 of the number of productive unique TCRs. CD4 or CD8 identity of scalp clones was inferred by cross-referencing scalp TCRbeta sequences with sorted blood CD4 and CD8 repertoires. In TCRdb, the immuneACCESS table is reduced to in-frame sequences with V and J assigned. These tables do not hold every clone; where another copy was compared, an unresolved V gene accounts for under half, and the others remain unexplained. Clone size and the V and J calls come from that table; the DNA yielded D and trimming. The sample data list roughly 150,000 clones, and nearly 55% of these were observed just once. About 16% of the sample belongs to the ten largest clones.

Sequencing used CD8+ T cells sorted from blood, obtained at week 4, from a patient treated with tofacitinib. The chain couples TRBV5-1 to TRBJ1-1, with no confidently assigned D gene. The TCR sequence derives from a human donor with alopecia areata. The DNA sequence is as follows: TGCGCCAGCAGGATGGGGAACACTGAAGCTTTCTTT. Translated, this is CASRMGNTEAFF.